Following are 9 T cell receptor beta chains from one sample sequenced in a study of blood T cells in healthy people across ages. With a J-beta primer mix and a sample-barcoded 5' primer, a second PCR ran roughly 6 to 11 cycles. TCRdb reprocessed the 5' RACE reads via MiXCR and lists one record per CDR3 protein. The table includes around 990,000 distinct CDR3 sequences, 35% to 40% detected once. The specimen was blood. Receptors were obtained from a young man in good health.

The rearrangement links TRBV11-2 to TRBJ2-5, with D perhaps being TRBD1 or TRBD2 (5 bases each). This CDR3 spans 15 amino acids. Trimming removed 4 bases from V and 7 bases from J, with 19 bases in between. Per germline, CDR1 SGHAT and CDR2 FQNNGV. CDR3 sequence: CASSSSGTLWVTQYF. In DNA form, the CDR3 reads TGTGCCAGCAGCTCTTCAGGGACCCTCTGGGTGACCCAGTACTTC. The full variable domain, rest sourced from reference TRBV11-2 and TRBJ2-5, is EAGVAQSPRYKIIEKRQSVAFWCNPISGHATLYWYQQILGQGPKLLIQFQNNGVVDDSQLPKDRFSAERLKGVDSTLKIQPAKLEDSAVYLCASSSSGTLWVTQYFGPGTRLLVL.

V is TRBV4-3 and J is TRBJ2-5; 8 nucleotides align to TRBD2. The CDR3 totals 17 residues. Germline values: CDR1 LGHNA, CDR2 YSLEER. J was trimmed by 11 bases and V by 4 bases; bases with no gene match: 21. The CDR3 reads CASSLTGTSGTQNEQYF. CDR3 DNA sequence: TGCGCCAGCAGCCTGACCGGGACTAGTGGGACTCAAAATGAGCAGTACTTC.

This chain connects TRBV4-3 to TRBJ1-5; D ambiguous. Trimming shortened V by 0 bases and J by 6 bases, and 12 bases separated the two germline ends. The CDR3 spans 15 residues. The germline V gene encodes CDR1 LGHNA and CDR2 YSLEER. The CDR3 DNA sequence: TGCGCCAGCAGCCAAGATAGGTTTTTCCGTCAGCCCCAGCATTTT. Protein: CASSQDRFFRQPQHF.

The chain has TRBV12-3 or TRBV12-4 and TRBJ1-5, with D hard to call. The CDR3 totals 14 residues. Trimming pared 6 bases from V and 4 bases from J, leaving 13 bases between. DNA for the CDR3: TGTGCCAGCAGCCTACTTACGTATAATCAGCCCCAGCATTTT. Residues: CASSLLTYNQPQHF.

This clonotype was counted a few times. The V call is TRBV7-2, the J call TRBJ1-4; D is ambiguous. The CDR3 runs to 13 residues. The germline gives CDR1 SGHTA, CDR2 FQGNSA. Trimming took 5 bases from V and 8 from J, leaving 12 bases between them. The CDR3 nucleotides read TGTGCCAGCAGCCGAGCAAATACCGAAAAACTGTTTTTT. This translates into CASSRANTEKLFF.

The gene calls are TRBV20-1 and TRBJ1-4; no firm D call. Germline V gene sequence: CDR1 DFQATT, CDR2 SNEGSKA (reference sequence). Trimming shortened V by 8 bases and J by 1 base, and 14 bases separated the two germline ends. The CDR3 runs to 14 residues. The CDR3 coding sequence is TGCAGTCCACACCCCAGGATAACTAATGAAAAACTGTTTTTT. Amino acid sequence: CSPHPRITNEKLFF.

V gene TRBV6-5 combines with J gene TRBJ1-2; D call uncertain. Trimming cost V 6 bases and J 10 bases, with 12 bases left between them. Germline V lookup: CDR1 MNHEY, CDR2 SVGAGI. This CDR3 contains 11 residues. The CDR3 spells CASRGGRTYTF. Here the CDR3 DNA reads TGTGCCAGCAGAGGAGGACGAACCTACACCTTC.

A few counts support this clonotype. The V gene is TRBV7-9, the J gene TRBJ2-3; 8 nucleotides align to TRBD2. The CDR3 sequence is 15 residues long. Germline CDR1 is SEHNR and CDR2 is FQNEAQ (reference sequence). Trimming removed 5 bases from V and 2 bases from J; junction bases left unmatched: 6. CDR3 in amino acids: CASSPKRGTTDTQYF. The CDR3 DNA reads TGTGCCAGCAGCCCGAAGCGGGGGACCACAGATACGCAGTATTTT. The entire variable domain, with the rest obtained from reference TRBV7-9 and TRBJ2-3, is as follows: DTGVSQNPRHKITKRGQNVTFRCDPISEHNRLYWYRQTLGQGPEFLTYFQNEAQLEKSRLLSDRFSAERPKGSFSTLEIQRTEQGDSAMYLCASSPKRGTTDTQYFGPGTRLTVL.

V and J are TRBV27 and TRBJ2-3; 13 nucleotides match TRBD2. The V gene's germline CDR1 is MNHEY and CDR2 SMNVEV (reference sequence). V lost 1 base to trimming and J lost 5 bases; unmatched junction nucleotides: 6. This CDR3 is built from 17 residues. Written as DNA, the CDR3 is TGTGCCAGCAGTTTATACAGTGGGACTAGCGGGGTAGATACGCAGTATTTT. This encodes CASSLYSGTSGVDTQYF.